Reported below is one TCR beta chain. Its antigen is not identified. This entry is derived from a study of beta chain features in type 1 diabetes. Across the study: Similarity in age, gender and cell yields was seen between patients and healthy donors. Researchers looked at some 99 million sorted cells across all samples.

Whole-study findings and limits: Naive, central memory and Treg TCRB repertoires appeared more alike in patients than in healthy donors. In every one of the four CD4+ subsets, TCRB CDR3s were moderately but significantly shorter in Type 1 diabetes patients. In patients and controls equally, PCR might favor templates that are shorter.

Expressed TCRB transcripts were sequenced, since all the RNA that had been isolated was reverse transcribed. The method was immunoSEQ multiplex PCR; TCRdb's version includes in-frame clones alone and lacks a portion of them. The table shows hundreds of thousands of clones, with about 15% occurring only once. Per germline, CDR1 LGHNT and CDR2 FRNRAP. Trimming removed 5 bases from V and 0 bases from J, with 2 bases in between. This CDR3 comprises 11 residues. This clonotype was obtained from a man aged 18 to 29 with type 1 diabetes. Sequences were obtained from naive CD4+ T cells from blood. This chain uses TRBV12-5 with TRBJ2-7; D gene uncertain. CDR3 sequence reads: CASGRSYEQYF. The CDR3 region has the DNA TGTGCTAGTGGTCGCTCCTACGAGCAGTACTTC.